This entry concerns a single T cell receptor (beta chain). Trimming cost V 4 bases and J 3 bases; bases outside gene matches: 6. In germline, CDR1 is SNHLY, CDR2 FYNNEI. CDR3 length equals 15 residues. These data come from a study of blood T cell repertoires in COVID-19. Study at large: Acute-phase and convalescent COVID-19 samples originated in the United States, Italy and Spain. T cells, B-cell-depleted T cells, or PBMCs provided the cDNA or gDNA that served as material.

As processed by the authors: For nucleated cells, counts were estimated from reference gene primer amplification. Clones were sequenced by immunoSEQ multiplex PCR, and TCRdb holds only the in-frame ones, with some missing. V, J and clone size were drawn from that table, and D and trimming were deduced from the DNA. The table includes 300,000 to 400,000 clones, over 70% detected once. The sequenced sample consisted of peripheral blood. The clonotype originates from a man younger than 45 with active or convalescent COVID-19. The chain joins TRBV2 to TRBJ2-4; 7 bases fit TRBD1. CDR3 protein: CASSVPGQLKNIQYF. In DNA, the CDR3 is TGTGCCAGCAGTGTCCCGGGACAGCTCAAAAACATTCAGTACTTC.